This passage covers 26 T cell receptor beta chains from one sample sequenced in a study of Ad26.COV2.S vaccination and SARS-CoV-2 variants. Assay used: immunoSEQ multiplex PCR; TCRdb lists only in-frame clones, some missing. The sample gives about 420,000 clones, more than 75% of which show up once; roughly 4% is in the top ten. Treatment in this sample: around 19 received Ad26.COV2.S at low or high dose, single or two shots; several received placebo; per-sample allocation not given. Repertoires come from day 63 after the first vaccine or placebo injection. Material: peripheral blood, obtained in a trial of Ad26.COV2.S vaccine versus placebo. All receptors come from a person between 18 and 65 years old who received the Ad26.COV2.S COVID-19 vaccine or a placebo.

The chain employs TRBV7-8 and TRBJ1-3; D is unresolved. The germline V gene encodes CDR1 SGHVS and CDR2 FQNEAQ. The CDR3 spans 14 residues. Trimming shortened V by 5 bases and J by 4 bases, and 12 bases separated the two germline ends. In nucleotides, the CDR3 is TGTGCCAGCAGCGAATCAAAGGGAGGAAACACCATATATTTT. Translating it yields CASSESKGGNTIYF.

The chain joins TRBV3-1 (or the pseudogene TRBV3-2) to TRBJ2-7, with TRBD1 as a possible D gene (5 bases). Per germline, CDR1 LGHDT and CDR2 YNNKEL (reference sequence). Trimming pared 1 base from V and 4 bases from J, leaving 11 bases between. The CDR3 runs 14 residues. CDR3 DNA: TGTGCCAGCAGCCAAGTAGGGGTGGGTTACGAGCAGTACTTC. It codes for CASSQVGVGYEQYF.

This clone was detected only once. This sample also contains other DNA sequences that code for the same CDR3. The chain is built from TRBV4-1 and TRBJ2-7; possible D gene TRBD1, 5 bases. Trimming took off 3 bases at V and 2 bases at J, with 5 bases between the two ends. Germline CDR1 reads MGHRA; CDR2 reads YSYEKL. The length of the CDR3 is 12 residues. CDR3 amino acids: CASSQGPYEQYF. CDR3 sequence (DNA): TGCGCCAGCAGCCAGGGGCCCTACGAGCAGTACTTC.

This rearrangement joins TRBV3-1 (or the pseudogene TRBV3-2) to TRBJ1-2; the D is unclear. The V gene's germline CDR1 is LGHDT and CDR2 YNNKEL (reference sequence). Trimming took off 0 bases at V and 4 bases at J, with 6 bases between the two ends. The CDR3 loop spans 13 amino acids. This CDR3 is CASSQDEFYGYTF. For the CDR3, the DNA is TGTGCCAGCAGCCAAGACGAGTTCTATGGCTACACCTTC.

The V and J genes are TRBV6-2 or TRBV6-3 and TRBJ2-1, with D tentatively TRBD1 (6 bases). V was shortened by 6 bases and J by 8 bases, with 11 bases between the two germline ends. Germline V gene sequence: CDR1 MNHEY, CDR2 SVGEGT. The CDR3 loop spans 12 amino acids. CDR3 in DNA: TGTGCCAGCAGCCGCAGGGGCGATGAGCAGTTCTTC. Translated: CASSRRGDEQFF.

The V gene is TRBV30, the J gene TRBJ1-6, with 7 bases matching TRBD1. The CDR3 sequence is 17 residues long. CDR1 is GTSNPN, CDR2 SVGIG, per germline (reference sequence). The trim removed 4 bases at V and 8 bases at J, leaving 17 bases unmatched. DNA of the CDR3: TGTGCCTGGACCACCAGGTCGACAGGGCATGCACATTCACCCCTCCACTTT. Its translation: CAWTTRSTGHAHSPLHF.

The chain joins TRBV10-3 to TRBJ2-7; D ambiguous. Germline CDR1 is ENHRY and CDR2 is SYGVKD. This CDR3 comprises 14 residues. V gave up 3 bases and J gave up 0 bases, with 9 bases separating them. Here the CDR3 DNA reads TGTGCCATCAGTGATCTTTTCAGCTCCTACGAGCAGTACTTC. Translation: CAISDLFSSYEQYF.

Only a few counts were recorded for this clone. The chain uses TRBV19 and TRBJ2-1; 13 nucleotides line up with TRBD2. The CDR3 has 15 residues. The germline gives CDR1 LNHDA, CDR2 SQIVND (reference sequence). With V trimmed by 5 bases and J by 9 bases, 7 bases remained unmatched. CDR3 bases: TGTGCCAGTAGTGTCACTAGCGGGGGGGCTCTTGAGCAGTTCTTC. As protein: CASSVTSGGALEQFF.

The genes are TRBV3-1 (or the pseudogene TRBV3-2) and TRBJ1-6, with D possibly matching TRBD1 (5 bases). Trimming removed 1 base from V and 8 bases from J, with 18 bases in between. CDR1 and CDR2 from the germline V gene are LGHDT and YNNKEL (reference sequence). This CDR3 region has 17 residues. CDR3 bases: TGTGCCAGCAGCCAAGTGGGGCGTTGGGTACTAGATTCACCCCTCCACTTT. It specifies CASSQVGRWVLDSPLHF.

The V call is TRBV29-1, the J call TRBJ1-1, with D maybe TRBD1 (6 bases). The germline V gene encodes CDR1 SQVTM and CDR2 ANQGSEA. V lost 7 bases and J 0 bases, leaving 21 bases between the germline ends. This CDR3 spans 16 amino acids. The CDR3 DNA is TGCAGCGCCCGACGCCCCCGCGGGACATTGAACACTGAAGCTTTCTTT. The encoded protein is CSARRPRGTLNTEAFF.

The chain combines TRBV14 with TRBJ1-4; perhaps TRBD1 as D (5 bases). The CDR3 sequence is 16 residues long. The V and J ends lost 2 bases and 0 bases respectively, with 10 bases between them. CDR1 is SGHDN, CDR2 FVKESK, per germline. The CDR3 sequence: CASSQTVGATNEKLFF. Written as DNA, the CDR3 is TGTGCCAGCAGCCAAACGGTGGGGGCAACTAATGAAAAACTGTTTTTT. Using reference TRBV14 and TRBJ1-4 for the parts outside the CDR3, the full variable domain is EAGVTQFPSHSVIEKGQTVTLRCDPISGHDNLYWYRRVMGKEIKFLLHFVKESKQDESGMPNNRFLAERTGGTYSTLKVQPAELEDSGVYFCASSQTVGATNEKLFFGSGTQLSVL.

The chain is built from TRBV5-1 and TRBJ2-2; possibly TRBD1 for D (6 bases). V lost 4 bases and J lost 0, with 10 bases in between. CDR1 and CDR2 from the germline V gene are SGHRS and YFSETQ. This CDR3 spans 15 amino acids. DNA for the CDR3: TGCGCCAGCAGCCCCACAGGGACGAACACCGGGGAGCTGTTTTTT. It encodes CASSPTGTNTGELFF. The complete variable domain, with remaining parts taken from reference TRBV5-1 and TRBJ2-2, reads KAGVTQTPRYLIKTRGQQVTLSCSPISGHRSVSWYQQTPGQGLQFLFEYFSETQRNKGNFPGRFSGRQFSNSRSEMNVSTLELGDSALYLCASSPTGTNTGELFFGEGSRLTVL.

CDR3 amino acids: CASSSARGGGQFF. The CDR3 DNA reads TGTGCCAGCAGCTCCGCCAGGGGTGGTGGGCAGTTCTTC. The chain recombines TRBV7-3 with TRBJ2-1, with a weak D call TRBD1 (6 bases). V was trimmed by 4 bases and J by 12 bases, leaving 16 bases between them. This CDR3 is 13 amino acids long. Germline V CDR1 and CDR2: SGHTA, FQGTGA.

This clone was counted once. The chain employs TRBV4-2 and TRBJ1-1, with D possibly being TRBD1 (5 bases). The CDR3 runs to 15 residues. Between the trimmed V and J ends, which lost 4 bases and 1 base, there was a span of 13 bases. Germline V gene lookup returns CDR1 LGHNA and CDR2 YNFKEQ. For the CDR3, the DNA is TGTGCCAGCAGCCCTCCGTCGGGGGGGAACACTGAAGCTTTCTTT. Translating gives CASSPPSGGNTEAFF.

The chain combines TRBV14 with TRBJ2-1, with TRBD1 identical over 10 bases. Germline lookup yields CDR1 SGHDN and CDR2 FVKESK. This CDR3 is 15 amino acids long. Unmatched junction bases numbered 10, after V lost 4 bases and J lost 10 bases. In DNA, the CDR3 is TGTGCCAGCAGCCTCGGGACAGGGGAAAGTTTAGAGCAGTTCTTC. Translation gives CASSLGTGESLEQFF.

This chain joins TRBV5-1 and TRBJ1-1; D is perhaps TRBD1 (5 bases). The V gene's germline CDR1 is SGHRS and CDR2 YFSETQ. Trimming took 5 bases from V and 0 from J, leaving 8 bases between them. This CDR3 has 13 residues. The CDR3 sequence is CASRLRVNTEAFF. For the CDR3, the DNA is TGCGCCAGCAGGCTCAGGGTGAACACTGAAGCTTTCTTT.

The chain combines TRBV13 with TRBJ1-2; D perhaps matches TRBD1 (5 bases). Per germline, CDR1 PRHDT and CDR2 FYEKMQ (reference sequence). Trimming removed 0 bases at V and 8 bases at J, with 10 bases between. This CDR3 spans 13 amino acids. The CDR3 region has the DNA TGTGCCAGCAGCTTAGGGTCAGGGCAGGGCTACACCTTC. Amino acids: CASSLGSGQGYTF.

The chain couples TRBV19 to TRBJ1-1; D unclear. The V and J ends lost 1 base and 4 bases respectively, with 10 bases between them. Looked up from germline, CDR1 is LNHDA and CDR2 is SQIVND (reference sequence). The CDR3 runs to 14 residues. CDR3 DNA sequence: TGTGCCAGTAGTATAGGTTTGGGAAGCACTGAAGCTTTCTTT. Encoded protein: CASSIGLGSTEAFF.

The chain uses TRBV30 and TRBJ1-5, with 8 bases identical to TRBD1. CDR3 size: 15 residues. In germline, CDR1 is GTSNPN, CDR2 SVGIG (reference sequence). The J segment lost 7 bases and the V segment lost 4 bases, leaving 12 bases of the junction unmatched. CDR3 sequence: CAWNEAGGAKQPQHF. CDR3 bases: TGTGCCTGGAATGAAGCAGGGGGCGCAAAGCAGCCCCAGCATTTT.

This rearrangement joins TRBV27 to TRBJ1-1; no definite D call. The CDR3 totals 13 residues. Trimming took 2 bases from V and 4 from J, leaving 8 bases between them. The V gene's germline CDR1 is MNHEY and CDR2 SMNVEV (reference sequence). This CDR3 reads CASSLLFGTEAFF. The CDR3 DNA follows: TGTGCCAGCAGTTTACTTTTTGGCACTGAAGCTTTCTTT.

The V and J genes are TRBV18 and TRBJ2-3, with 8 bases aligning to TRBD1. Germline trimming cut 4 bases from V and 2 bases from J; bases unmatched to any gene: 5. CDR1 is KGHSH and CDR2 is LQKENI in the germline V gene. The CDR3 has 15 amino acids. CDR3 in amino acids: CASSQQGVYTDTQYF. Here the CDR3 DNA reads TGTGCCAGCTCACAACAGGGGGTGTACACAGATACGCAGTATTTT.

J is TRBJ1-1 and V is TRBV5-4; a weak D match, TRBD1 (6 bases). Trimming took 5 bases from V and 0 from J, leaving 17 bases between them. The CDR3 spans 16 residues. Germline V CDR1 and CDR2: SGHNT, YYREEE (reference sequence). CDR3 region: CASSRTGTLMNTEAFF. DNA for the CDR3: TGTGCCAGCAGTCGCACAGGGACTCTCATGAACACTGAAGCTTTCTTT. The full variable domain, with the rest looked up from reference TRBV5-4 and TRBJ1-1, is ETGVTQSPTHLIKTRGQQVTLRCSSQSGHNTVSWYQQALGQGPQFIFQYYREEENGRGNFPPRFSGLQFPNYSSELNVNALELDDSALYLCASSRTGTLMNTEAFFGQGTRLTVV.

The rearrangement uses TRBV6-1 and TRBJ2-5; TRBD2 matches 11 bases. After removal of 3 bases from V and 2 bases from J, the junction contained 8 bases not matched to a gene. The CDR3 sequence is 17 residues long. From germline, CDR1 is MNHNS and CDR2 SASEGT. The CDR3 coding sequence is TGTGCCAGCAGTGACCCGGGGCTAGCGGGGGGACAAGAGACCCAGTACTTC. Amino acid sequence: CASSDPGLAGGQETQYF.

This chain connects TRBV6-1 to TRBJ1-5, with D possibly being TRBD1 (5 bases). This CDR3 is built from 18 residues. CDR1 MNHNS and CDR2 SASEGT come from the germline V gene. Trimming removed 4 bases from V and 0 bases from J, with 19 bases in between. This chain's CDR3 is CASSGDGSQRYSNQPQHF. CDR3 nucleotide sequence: TGTGCCAGCAGTGGGGACGGGTCCCAACGATATAGCAATCAGCCCCAGCATTTT.

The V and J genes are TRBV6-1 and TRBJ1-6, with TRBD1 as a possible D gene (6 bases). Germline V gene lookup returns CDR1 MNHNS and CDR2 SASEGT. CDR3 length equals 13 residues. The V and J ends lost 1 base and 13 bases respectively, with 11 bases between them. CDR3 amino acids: CASSEVGGSPLHF. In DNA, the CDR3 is TGTGCCAGCAGTGAAGTTGGGGGCTCCCCCCTCCACTTT.

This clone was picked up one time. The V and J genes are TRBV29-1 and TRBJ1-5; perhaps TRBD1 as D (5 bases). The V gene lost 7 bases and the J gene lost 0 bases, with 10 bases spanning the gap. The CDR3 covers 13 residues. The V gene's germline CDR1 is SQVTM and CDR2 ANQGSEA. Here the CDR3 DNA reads TGCAGCGCAACTCAGGGTAGCAATCAGCCCCAGCATTTT. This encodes CSATQGSNQPQHF.